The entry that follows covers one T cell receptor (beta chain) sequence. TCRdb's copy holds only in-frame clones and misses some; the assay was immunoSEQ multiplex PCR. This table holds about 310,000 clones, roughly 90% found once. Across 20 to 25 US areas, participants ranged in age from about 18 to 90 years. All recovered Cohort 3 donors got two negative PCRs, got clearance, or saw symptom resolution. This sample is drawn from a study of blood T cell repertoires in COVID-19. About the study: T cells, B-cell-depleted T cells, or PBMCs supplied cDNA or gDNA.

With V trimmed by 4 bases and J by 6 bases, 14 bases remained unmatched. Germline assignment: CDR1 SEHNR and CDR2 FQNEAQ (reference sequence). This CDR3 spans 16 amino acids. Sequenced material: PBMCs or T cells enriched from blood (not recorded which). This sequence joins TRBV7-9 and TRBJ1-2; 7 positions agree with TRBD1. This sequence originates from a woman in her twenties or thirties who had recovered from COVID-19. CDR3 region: CASSSIRDRSRDGYTF. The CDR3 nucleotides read TGTGCCAGCAGCTCCATTAGGGACAGATCTCGGGATGGCTACACCTTC. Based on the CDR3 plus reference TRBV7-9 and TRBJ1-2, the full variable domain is DTGVSQNPRHKITKRGQNVTFRCDPISEHNRLYWYRQTLGQGPEFLTYFQNEAQLEKSRLLSDRFSAERPKGSFSTLEIQRTEQGDSAMYLCASSSIRDRSRDGYTFGSGTRLTVV.